This T cell receptor (beta chain) comes out of a study of T cell repertoires in cytomegalovirus infection. A word on this clonotype: The antigen is undetermined.

Germline V gene lookup returns CDR1 SNHLY and CDR2 FYNNEI. The CDR3 is made up of 12 amino acids. Trimming stripped 11 bases from V and 3 bases from J, with 13 bases between. A single record per CDR3 protein comes from TCRdb applying MiXCR to the reads. The sample has approximately 1,000,000 distinct CDR3 sequences, approximately 31% seen once; the top ten hold more than 12%. The chain couples TRBV2 to TRBJ1-1, with D hard to call. The source material was cultured CD8+ T cells from PBMCs, sampled from culture after CMV antigen stimulation. The TCR originated in a human donor in good health (CMV status not recorded). Some clones in this sample may be carry-over from other donors' samples. The CDR3 DNA sequence: TGTGCCTCAGCATGGTTGGACACTGAAGCTTTCTTT. Protein product: CASAWLDTEAFF.